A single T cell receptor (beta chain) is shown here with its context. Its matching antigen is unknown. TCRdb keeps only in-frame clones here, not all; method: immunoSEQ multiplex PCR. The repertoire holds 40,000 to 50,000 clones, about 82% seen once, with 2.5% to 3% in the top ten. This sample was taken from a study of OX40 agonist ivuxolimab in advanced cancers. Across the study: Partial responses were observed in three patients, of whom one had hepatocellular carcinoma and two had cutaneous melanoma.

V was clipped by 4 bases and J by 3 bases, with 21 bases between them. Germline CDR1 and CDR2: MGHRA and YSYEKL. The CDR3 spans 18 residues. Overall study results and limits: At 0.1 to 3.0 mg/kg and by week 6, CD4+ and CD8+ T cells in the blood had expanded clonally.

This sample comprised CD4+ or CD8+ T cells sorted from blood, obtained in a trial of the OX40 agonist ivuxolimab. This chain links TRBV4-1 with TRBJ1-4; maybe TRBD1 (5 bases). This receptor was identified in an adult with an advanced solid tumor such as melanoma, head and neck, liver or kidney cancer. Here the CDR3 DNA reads TGCGCCAGCAGCCGCGCAGGGCTTGTAATGAAGGCTAATGAAAAACTGTTTTTT. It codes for CASSRAGLVMKANEKLFF.